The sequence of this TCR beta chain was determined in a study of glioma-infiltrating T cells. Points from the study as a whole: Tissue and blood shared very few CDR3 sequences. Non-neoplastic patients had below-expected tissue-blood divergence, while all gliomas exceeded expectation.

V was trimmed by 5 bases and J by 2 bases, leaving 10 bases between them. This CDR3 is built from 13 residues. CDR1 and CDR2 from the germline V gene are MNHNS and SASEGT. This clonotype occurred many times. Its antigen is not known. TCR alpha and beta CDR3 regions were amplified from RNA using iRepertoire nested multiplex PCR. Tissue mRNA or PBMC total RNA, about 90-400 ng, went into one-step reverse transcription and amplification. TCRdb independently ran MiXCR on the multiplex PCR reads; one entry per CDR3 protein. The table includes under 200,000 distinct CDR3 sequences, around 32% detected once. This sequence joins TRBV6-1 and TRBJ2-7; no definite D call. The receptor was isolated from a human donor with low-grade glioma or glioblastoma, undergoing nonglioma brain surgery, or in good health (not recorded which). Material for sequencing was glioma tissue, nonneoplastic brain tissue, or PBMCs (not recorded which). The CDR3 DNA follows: TGTGCCAGCAGTTTCGCAGTTACCTACGAGCAGTACTTC. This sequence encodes CASSFAVTYEQYF.